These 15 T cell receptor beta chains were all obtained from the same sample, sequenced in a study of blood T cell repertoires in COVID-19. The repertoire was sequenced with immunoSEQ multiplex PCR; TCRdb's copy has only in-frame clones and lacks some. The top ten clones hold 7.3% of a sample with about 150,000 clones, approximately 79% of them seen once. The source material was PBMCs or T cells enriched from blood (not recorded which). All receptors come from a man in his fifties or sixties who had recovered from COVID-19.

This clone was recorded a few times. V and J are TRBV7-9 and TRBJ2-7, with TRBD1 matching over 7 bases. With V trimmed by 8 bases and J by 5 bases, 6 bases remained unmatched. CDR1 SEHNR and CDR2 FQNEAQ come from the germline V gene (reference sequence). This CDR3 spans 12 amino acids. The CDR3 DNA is TGTGCCAGCGATAGGGGGCTGAACGAGCAGTACTTC. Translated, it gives CASDRGLNEQYF.

This chain's CDR3 is CASSPTLGAADTQYF. The CDR3 nucleotides read TGTGCCAGCAGCCCGACCTTAGGGGCGGCAGATACGCAGTATTTT. The rearrangement links TRBV11-2 to TRBJ2-3; TRBD1 is a possible D gene (5 bases). The CDR3 sequence is 15 residues long. The germline CDR1 and CDR2 sequences are SGHAT and FQNNGV. The V gene lost 5 bases and the J gene lost 4 bases, with 16 bases spanning the gap.

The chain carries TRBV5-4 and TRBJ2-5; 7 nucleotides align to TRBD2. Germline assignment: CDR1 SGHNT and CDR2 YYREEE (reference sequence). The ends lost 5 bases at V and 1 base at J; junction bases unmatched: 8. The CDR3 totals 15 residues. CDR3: CASSFQSGTQETQYF. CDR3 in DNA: TGTGCCAGCAGTTTTCAAAGCGGGACCCAAGAGACCCAGTACTTC.

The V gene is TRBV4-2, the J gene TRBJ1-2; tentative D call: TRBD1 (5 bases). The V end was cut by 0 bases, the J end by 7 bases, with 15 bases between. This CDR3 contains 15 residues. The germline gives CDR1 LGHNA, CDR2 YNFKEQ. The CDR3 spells CASSQDMDTFGGYTF. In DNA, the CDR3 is TGTGCCAGCAGCCAAGATATGGACACTTTCGGTGGCTACACCTTC.

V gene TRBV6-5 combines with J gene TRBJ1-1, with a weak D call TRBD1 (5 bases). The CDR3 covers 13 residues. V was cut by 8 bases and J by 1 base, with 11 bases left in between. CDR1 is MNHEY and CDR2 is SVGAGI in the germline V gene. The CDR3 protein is CASGAGQNTEAFF. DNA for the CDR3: TGTGCCAGCGGCGCAGGGCAGAACACTGAAGCTTTCTTT.

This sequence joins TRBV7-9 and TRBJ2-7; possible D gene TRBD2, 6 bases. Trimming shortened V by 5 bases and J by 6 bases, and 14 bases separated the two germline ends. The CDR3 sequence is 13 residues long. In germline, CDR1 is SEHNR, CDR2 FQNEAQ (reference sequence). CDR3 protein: CASSPRRDSEQYF. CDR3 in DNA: TGTGCCAGCAGCCCAAGGCGGGATTCCGAGCAGTACTTC. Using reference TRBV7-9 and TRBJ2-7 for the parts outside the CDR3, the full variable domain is DTGVSQNPRHKITKRGQNVTFRCDPISEHNRLYWYRQTLGQGPEFLTYFQNEAQLEKSRLLSDRFSAERPKGSFSTLEIQRTEQGDSAMYLCASSPRRDSEQYFGPGTRLTVT.

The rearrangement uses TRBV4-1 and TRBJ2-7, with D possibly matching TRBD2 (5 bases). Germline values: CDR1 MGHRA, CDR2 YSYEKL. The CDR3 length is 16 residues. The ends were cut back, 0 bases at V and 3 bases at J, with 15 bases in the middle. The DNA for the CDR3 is TGCGCCAGCAGCCAAGAAGTGAAGGTAGGACTCTACGAGCAGTACTTC. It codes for CASSQEVKVGLYEQYF.

The chain's CDR3 is CASSAGGYEELFF. The CDR3 DNA sequence: TGTGCCAGCAGCGCGGGGGGGTATGAGGAGCTGTTTTTT. The chain combines TRBV9 with TRBJ2-2, with 8 bases that match TRBD2. Trimming removed 3 bases from V and 10 bases from J; junction bases left unmatched: 5. The CDR3 runs 13 residues. CDR1 is SGDLS, CDR2 YYNGEE, per germline.

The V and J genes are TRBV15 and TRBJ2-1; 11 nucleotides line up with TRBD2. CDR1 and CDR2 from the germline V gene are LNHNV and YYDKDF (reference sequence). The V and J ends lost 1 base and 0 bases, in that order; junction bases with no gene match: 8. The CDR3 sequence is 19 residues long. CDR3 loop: CATSRGVVAGGLSYNEQFF. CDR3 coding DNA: TGTGCCACCAGCAGAGGAGTGGTAGCGGGGGGGCTCTCCTACAATGAGCAGTTCTTC.

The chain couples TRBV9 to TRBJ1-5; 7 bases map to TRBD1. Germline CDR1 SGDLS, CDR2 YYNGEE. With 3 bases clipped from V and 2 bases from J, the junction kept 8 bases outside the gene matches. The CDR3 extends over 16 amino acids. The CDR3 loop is CASSATGNGGNQPQHF. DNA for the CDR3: TGTGCCAGCAGCGCGACAGGGAACGGAGGCAATCAGCCCCAGCATTTT.

The CDR3 DNA reads TGTGCCAGCAGTGACTCAGGCCAGGGGGCCTCCTACAATGAGCAGTTCTTC. Protein product: CASSDSGQGASYNEQFF. The gene calls are TRBV6-4 and TRBJ2-1, with 8 bases identical to TRBD1. V gave up 0 bases and J gave up 0 bases; unmatched junction bases: 4. This CDR3 spans 17 amino acids. Germline assignment: CDR1 MRHNA and CDR2 SNTAGT.

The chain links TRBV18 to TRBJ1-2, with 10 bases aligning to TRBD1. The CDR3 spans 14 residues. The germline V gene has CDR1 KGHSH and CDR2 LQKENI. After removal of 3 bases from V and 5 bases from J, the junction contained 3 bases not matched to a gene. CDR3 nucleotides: TGTGCCAGCTCACCCGGGACAGGGGAATATGGCTACACCTTC. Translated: CASSPGTGEYGYTF.

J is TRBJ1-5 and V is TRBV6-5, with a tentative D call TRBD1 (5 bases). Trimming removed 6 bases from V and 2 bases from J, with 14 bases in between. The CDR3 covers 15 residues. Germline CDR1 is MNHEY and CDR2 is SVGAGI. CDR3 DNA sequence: TGTGCCAGCAGACCGGGGGGAGCAGGCAATCAGCCCCAGCATTTT. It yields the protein CASRPGGAGNQPQHF.

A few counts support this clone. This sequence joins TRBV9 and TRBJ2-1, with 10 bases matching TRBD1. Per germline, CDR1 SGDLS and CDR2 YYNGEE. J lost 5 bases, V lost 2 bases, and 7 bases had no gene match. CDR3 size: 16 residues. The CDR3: CASSVTGQGFNNEQFF. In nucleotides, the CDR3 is TGTGCCAGCAGCGTCACGGGACAGGGGTTCAACAATGAGCAGTTCTTC.

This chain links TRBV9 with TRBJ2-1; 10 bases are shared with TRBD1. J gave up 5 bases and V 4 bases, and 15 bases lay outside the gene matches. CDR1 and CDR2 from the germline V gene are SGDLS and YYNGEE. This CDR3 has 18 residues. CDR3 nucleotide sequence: TGTGCCAGCAGCCCCTGGACAGGGGGTGTCCGGAAAGACAATGAGCAGTTCTTC. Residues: CASSPWTGGVRKDNEQFF.